Below are 18 T cell receptor beta chains sequenced from a single sample in a study of T cell responses to AZD1222 COVID-19 vaccine (dated by TCRdb to about 2021). Sample time point, as interpreted from the label and publication: baseline before first vaccination. The library relied on the immunoSEQ multiplex PCR assay. TCRdb re-hosts the immuneACCESS table, in-frame sequences only. Its copies lack some clones; in the studies checked, an unresolved V gene accounts for under half of them, and the cause for the rest is not known. This sample holds 110,000 or so clones; approximately 91% were observed only once. The leading ten clones occupy approximately 4.5% of the sample. This material consisted of peripheral blood, taken on day 0 of AZD1222 vaccination. These receptors all come from an adult in good health.

The chain recombines TRBV28 with TRBJ1-4, with 11 bases fitting TRBD1. This CDR3 contains 15 residues. Germline V lookup: CDR1 MDHEN, CDR2 SYDVKM. V lost 6 bases to trimming and J lost 7 bases; unmatched junction nucleotides: 7. The CDR3 DNA reads as TGTGCCAGCAGCCTTCCAGGGACAGGGGGTGAAAAACTGTTTTTT. Protein: CASSLPGTGGEKLFF. Filled out from reference TRBV28 and TRBJ1-4, the complete variable domain reads DVKVTQSSRYLVKRTGEKVFLECVQDMDHENMFWYRQDPGLGLRLIYFSYDVKMKEKGDIPEGYSVSREKKERFSLILESASTNQTSMYLCASSLPGTGGEKLFFGSGTQLSVL.

This clone came up once. This chain uses TRBV9 with TRBJ2-5; 8 bases agree with TRBD1. Losses at the gene ends were 1 base for V and 4 bases for J; bases not matched to a gene: 6. Per the germline V gene, CDR1 is SGDLS and CDR2 is YYNGEE. The CDR3 covers 15 residues. The CDR3: CASSVSQGGVETQYF. The CDR3 DNA sequence: TGTGCCAGCAGCGTATCACAGGGGGGTGTAGAGACCCAGTACTTC.

To note about this clone: Mismatch with germline at one junction end may stem from a read error. The rearrangement links TRBV3-1 (or the pseudogene TRBV3-2) to TRBJ2-3; 12 positions agree with TRBD2. The V gene's germline CDR1 is LGHDT and CDR2 YNNKEL (reference sequence). The CDR3 contains 13 residues. CDR3 bases: TGTGCCAGCAGACCCCTAGCGGGGGGGTATTTTGATTTT. Amino acids: CASRPLAGGYFDF.

V and J are TRBV27 and TRBJ1-1; tentative D call: TRBD1 (6 bases). The CDR3 length is 14 residues. The V end was cut by 1 base, the J end by 4 bases, with 10 bases between. Germline V gives CDR1 MNHEY, CDR2 SMNVEV (reference sequence). The CDR3 DNA follows: TGTGCCAGCAGTTTATTGGGGGGCGGCACTGAAGCTTTCTTT. Translation: CASSLLGGGTEAFF.

This clone was seen once. The rearrangement joins TRBV6-2 or TRBV6-3 to TRBJ1-1; D is unclear. V was trimmed by 0 bases and J by 2 bases, leaving 10 bases between them. Germline values: CDR1 MNHEY, CDR2 SVGEGT. The CDR3 covers 15 residues. The CDR3 sequence is CASSYSIESNTEAFF. The DNA of the CDR3 is TGTGCCAGCAGTTACTCGATCGAGTCAAACACTGAAGCTTTCTTT.

The chain carries TRBV6-2 or TRBV6-3 and TRBJ1-2, with D tentatively TRBD1 (5 bases). CDR3 length: 13 amino acids. The germline V gene encodes CDR1 MNHEY and CDR2 SVGEGT. The V and J ends lost 2 bases and 4 bases respectively, with 8 bases between them. The CDR3 region has the DNA TGTGCCAGCAGTTACATCAGGGTCTATGGCTACACCTTC. Its translation is CASSYIRVYGYTF.

The chain combines TRBV4-2 with TRBJ1-1; D possibly corresponds to TRBD1 (5 bases). The CDR3 contains 14 residues. Looked up from germline, CDR1 is LGHNA and CDR2 is YNFKEQ. The V gene lost 4 bases and the J gene lost 2 bases, with 11 bases spanning the gap. The CDR3 sequence is CASSPGRRNTEAFF. The CDR3 nucleotides read TGTGCCAGCAGCCCGGGACGGAGAAACACTGAAGCTTTCTTT.

This rearrangement joins TRBV19 to TRBJ2-5, with TRBD1 identical over 9 bases. This CDR3 spans 15 amino acids. V trimming: 3 bases; J trimming: 0 bases; junction bases outside the gene matches: 2. CDR1 is LNHDA, CDR2 SQIVND, per germline (reference sequence). CDR3 in amino acids: CASSIWTGDQETQYF. The CDR3 coding sequence is TGTGCCAGTAGTATTTGGACAGGGGACCAAGAGACCCAGTACTTC.

V usage is TRBV28 and J usage is TRBJ1-1; no firm D call. Deletions cut 5 bases from V and 1 base from J, with 11 bases between. CDR3 length: 14 amino acids. CDR1 and CDR2 (germline): MDHEN, SYDVKM. The CDR3 nucleotides are TGTGCCAGCAGTCGCGGACGGCAGAACACTGAAGCTTTCTTT. This codes for CASSRGRQNTEAFF.

This chain links TRBV5-4 with TRBJ2-5, with D perhaps TRBD1 or TRBD2 (6 bases each). The length of the CDR3 is 15 residues. V lost 5 bases and J lost 4, with 18 bases in between. CDR1 SGHNT and CDR2 YYREEE come from the germline V gene (reference sequence). In DNA, the CDR3 is TGTGCCAGCAGGGGGGAGATCGGGGGCGGAGAGACCCAGTACTTC. Translated, it gives CASRGEIGGGETQYF.

This chain uses TRBV11-2 with TRBJ1-2; 9 nucleotides agree with TRBD1. V was pared by 5 bases and J by 8 bases, with 6 bases of the junction left unmatched. CDR1 and CDR2 (germline): SGHAT, FQNNGV. The CDR3 loop spans 13 amino acids. This CDR3 is CASSHTGGLGYTF. Written as DNA, the CDR3 is TGTGCCAGCAGCCATACAGGGGGCTTAGGCTACACCTTC.

CDR3 DNA sequence: TGTGCCAGCAGTGGGGACAGTAAGATAACAATTCAAGAGACCCAGTACTTC. Amino acids: CASSGDSKITIQETQYF. The rearrangement links TRBV6-1 to TRBJ2-5; the match to TRBD1 covers 7 bases. CDR3 length equals 17 residues. Germline lookup yields CDR1 MNHNS and CDR2 SASEGT. V lost 4 bases to trimming and J lost 2 bases; unmatched junction nucleotides: 13.

The sample holds one count of this clone. The V gene is TRBV2, the J gene TRBJ2-2; no clear D. The V and J ends lost 4 bases and 4 bases respectively, with 16 bases between them. This CDR3 region has 16 residues. Per the germline V gene, CDR1 is SNHLY and CDR2 is FYNNEI. In nucleotides, the CDR3 is TGTGCCAGCAGTGCTGACCCCCCGAGGTCCACCGGGGAGCTGTTTTTT. Amino acid sequence: CASSADPPRSTGELFF.

This clone is medium-sized by share. The chain combines TRBV7-3 with TRBJ2-3; 12 bases line up with TRBD1. The CDR3 covers 16 residues. V shed 1 base and J 8 bases; nucleotides not matched to a gene: 7. Looked up from germline, CDR1 is SGHTA and CDR2 is FQGTGA. CDR3 protein: CASSLRDRGREGTQYF. For the CDR3, the DNA is TGTGCCAGCAGCTTAAGGGACAGGGGGCGCGAGGGTACGCAGTATTTT.

The CDR3 DNA reads as TGCGCCAGCAGCCAAGATGAGGAGAAAGAAGTCTACGAGCAGTACTTC. It translates to CASSQDEEKEVYEQYF. The chain joins TRBV4-1 to TRBJ2-7; no clear D. The CDR3 covers 16 residues. The germline CDR1 and CDR2 sequences are MGHRA and YSYEKL. V gave up 0 bases and J gave up 3 bases, with 15 bases separating them.

In its sample, this clone was seen once. The V call is TRBV7-2, the J call TRBJ2-3; TRBD2 is a possible D gene (5 bases). CDR3 length: 18 residues. V was trimmed by 6 bases and J by 0 bases, leaving 22 bases between them. The germline gives CDR1 SGHTA, CDR2 FQGNSA. The chain's CDR3 is CASSPRAVTGWSTDTQYF. As DNA, the CDR3 is TGTGCCAGCAGTCCGAGGGCGGTAACCGGCTGGAGCACAGATACGCAGTATTTT.

The rearrangement links TRBV7-8 to TRBJ2-7; a weak D match, TRBD1 (5 bases). Per germline, CDR1 SGHVS and CDR2 FQNEAQ. The CDR3 has 14 residues. V shed 1 base and J shed 4 bases, with 11 bases lying between them. The CDR3 region is CASSLVAGKYEQYF. DNA of the CDR3: TGTGCCAGCAGCTTAGTGGCAGGGAAGTACGAGCAGTACTTC. Looking up the rest from reference TRBV7-8 and TRBJ2-7 gives the full variable domain: GAGVSQSPRYKVAKRGQDVALRCDPISGHVSLFWYQQALGQGPEFLTYFQNEAQLDKSGLPSDRFFAERPEGSVSTLKIQRTQQEDSAVYLCASSLVAGKYEQYFGPGTRLTVT.

The chain joins TRBV5-1 to TRBJ2-7; D is ambiguous. CDR1 and CDR2 (germline): SGHRS, YFSETQ. The CDR3 runs 11 residues. Trimming took 3 bases from V and 3 from J, leaving 4 bases between them. The CDR3 loop is CASSSRYEQYF. CDR3 sequence (DNA): TGCGCCAGCAGCTCCCGCTACGAGCAGTACTTC.